This TCR beta chain was identified in a study of cytomegalovirus exposure and HLA in healthy donors. Everyone who donated was a healthy bone marrow donor. On this clone: Its matching antigen is unknown.

General study results and limits: Earlier analysis found most TCR beta V segments productive about 87% or about 30% of the time. Cytomegalovirus association was listed for under 200 TCR beta chains. In a later analysis, HLA-C alleles had the fewest associated TCRs, DRB1 alleles the most.

It was with 60 Vbeta and 13 Jbeta primers that the PCR ran. Measured with immunoSEQ multiplex PCR; TCRdb has only the in-frame clones, and not every one. The sample has some 180,000 clones, around 73% seen once. The specimen sequenced was PBMCs. This TCR came from a woman in her twenties or thirties in good health and CMV-seronegative.

CDR3 nucleotide sequence: TGTGCCAGCTCACCGCCCTTTGGGCGGGGGATATACAATGAGCAGTTCTTC. This codes for CASSPPFGRGIYNEQFF. This chain uses TRBV18 with TRBJ2-1, with 7 bases identical to TRBD2. The CDR3 has 17 residues. Germline CDR1 KGHSH, CDR2 LQKENI. With V trimmed by 3 bases and J by 4 bases, 12 bases remained unmatched.